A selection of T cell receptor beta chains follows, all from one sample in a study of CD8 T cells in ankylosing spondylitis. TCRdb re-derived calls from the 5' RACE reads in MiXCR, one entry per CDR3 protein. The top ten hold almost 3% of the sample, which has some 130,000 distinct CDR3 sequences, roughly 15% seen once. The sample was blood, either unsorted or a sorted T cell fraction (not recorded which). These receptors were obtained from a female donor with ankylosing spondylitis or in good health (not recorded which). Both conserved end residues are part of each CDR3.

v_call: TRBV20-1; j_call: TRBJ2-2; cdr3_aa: CSAKTSGGGGELFF
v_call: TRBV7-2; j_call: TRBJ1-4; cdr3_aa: CTSSSTDYNEKLFF
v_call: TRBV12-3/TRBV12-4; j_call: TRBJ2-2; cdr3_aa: CASYQTGGVPGELFF
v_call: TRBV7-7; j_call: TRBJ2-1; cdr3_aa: CASSISGSFGNEQFF
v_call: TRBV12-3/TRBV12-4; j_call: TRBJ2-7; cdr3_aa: CASSLRQSPSEQYF
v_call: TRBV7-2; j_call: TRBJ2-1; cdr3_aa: CASSRTLLRNEQFF
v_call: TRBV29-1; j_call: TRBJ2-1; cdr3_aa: CSTRTSGGANEQFF
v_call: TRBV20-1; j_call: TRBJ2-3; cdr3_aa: CSASSSGPSTDTQYF
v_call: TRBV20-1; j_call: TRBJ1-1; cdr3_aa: CSARGEGGTEAFF
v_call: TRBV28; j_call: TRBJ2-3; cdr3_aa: CASSLGVAGSTDTQYF
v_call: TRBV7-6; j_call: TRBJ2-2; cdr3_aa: CASIRGGHLANTGELFF
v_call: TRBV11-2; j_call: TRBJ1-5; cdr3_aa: CASSTSSGGPNQPQHF
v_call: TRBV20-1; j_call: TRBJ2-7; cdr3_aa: CSASMQAPGYEQYF
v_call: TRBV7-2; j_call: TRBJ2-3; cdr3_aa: CASSTRFSGAPTDTQYF
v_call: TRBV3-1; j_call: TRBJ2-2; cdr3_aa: CASSHREGGPHGELFF
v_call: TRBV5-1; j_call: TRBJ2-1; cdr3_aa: CASSFVNEQFF
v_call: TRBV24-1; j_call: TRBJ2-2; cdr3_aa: CATSMNPGELFF
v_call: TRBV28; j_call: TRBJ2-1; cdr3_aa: CASSEPRGNEQFF
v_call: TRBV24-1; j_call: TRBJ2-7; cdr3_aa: CATSDSKEQYF
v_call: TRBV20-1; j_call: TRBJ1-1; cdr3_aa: CSIAGQGAFEAFF
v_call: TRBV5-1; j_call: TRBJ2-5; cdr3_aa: CASSPGMTQETQYF
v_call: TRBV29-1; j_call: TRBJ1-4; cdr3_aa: CSVNEGYEKLFF
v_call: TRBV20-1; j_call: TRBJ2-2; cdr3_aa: CSARDSRKTGELFF
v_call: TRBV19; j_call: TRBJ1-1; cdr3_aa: CAGRQENTEAFF
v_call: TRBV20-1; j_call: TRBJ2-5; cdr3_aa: CSARLAGVGETQYF
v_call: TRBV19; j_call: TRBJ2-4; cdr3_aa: CASSMGTGRLGKIIQYF
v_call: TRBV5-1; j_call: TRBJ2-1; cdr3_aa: CASGRYTSNEQFF
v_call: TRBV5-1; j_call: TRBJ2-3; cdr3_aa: CASSFKGSDTDTQYF
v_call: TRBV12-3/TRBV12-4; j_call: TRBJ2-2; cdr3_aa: CASSSPSGGTKELFF
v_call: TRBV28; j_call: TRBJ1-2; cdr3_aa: CASSRPEGYGYTF
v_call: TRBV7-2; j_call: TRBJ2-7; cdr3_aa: CASSRQGYEQYF
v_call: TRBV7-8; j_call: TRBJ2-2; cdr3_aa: CASKGAGSNTGELFF
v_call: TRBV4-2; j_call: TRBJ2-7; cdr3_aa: CASSQTPGQGTYEQYF
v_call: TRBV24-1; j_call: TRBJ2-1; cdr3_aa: CATSDPSTSNEQFF
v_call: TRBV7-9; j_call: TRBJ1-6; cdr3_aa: CASSFGQGYNSPLHF
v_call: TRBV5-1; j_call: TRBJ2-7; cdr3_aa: CASSFGGSSAYEQYF
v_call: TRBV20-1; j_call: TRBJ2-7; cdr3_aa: CSAPLAGGEVQQYF
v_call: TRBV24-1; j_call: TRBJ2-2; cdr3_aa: CATSGARRDTGELFF
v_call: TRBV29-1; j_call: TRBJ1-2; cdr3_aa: CSVDRDSGSNGYTF
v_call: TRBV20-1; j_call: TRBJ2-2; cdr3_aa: CSATIPGLNTGELFF
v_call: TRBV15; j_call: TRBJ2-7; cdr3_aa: CATSRPQVSYEQYF
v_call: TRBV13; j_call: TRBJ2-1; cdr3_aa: CASSLRTSGRNSYNEQFF
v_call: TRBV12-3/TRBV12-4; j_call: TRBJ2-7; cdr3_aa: CASSLALRDSAWQYF
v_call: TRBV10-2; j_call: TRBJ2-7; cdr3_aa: CASNRGQGTYEQYF
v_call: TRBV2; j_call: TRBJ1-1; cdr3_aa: CASSAQGTEAFF
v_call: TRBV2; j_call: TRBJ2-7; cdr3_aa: CASSEEGGGTTYEQYF
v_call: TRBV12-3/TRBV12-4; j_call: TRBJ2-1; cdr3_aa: CASSLGENSYNEQFF
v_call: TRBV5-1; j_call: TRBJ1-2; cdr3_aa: CASSPTGGFYGYTF
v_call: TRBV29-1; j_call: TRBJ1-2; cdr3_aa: CSVEGQGFGYTF
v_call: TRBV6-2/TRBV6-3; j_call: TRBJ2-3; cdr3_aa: CASSYGTGWPRTIVGGPDTQYF